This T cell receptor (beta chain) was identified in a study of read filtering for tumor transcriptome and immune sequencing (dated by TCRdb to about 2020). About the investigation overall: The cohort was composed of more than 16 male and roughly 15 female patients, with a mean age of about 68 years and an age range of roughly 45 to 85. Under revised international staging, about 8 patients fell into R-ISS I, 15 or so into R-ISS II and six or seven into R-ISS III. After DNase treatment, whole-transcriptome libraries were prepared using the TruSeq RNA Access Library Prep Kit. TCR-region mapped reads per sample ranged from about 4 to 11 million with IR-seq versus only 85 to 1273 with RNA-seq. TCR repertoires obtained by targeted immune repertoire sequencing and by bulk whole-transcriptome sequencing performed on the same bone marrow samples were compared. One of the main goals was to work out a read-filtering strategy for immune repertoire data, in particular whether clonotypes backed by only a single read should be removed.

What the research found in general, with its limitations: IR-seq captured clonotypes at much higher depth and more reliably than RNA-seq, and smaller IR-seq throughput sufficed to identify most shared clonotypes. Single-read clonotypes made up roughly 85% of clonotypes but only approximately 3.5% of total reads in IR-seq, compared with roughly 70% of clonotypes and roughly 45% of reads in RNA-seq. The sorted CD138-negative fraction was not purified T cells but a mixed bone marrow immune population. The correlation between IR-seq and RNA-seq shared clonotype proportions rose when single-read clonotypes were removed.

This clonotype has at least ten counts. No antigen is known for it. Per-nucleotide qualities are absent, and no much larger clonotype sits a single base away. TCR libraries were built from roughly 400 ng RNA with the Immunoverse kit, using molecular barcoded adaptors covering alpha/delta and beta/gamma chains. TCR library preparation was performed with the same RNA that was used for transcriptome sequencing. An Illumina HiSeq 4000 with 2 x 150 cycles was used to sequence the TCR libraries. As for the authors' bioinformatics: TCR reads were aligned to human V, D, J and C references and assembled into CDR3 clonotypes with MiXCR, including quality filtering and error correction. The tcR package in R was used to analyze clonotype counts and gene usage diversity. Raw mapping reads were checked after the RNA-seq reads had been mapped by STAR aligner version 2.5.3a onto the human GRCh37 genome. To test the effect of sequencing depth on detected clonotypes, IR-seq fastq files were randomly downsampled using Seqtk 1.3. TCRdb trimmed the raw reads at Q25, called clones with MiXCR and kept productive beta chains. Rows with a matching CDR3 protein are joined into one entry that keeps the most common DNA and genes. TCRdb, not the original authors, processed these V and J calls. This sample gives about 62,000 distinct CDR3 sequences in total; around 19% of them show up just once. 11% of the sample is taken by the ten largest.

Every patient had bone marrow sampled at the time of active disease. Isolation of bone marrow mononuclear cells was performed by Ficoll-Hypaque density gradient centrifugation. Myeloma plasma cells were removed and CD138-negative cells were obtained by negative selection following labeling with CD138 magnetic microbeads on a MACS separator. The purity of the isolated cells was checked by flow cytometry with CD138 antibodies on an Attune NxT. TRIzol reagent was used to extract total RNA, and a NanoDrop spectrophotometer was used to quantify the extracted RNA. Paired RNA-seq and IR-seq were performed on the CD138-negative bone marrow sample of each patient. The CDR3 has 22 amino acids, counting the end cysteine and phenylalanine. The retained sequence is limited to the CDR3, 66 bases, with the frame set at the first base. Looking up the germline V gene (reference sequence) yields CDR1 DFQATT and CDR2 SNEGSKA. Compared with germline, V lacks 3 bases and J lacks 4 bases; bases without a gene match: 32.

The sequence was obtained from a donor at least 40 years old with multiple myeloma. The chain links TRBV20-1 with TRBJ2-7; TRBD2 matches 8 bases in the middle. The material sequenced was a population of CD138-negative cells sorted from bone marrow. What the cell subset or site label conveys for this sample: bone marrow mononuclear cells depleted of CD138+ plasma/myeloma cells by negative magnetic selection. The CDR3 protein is CSARDTPRFQRLAGLTAYEQYF. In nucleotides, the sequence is TGCAGTGCTAGGGACACCCCCAGGTTTCAGCGTCTAGCGGGCCTAACAGCGTACGAGCAGTACTTC.